Listed here is a single TCR beta chain. This specimen belongs to a study of blood T cell repertoires in COVID-19. Study as a whole: The United States, Italy and Spain were the sources of the acute and convalescent COVID-19 samples. From T cells, B-cell-depleted T cells, or PBMCs came the material, which was cDNA or gDNA.

While infection was still active, Seattle patients were enrolled and then followed longitudinally. The germline V gene encodes CDR1 SGHAT and CDR2 FQDESV (reference sequence). CDR3 length equals 16 residues. Trimming at V came to 2 bases and at J to 3 bases, leaving 5 bases not matched to a gene. Original methodology: Estimation of nucleated cell counts relied on the amplification of reference gene primers. The repertoire was sequenced with immunoSEQ multiplex PCR; TCRdb's copy has only in-frame clones and lacks some. V and J calls and clone size are those listed in that table; D and trimming were worked out from the DNA. The repertoire holds about 170,000 clones, with roughly four fifths as singletons.

Sequencing was carried out using peripheral blood. This receptor was taken from an elderly woman with COVID-19, enrolled during active disease. This chain connects TRBV11-1 to TRBJ2-2; 8 bases line up with TRBD1. The CDR3 reads CASSLYRGIDTGELFF. CDR3 nucleotide sequence: TGTGCCAGCAGCTTATACAGGGGGATCGACACCGGGGAGCTGTTTTTT.